Listed below are T cell receptor beta chains from one sample, sequenced in a study of blood T cell repertoires in COVID-19. The method was immunoSEQ multiplex PCR; TCRdb's version includes in-frame clones alone and lacks a portion of them. Of more than 95,000 clones in the sample, more than 75% were seen once. Material: peripheral blood. These receptors were taken from a human donor in a cohort sampled during active COVID-19. The CDR3 runs from the conserved cysteine through the conserved F or W. D genes are given only for firm matches. Part of the rows lack a size; the others show once, few, many or a class for expanded clones.

TRBV9	NA	TRBD2	TRBJ2-7	TGTGCCAGCAGCATCGGGACTAGCGGGGTCTACGAGCAGTACTTC	CASSIGTSGVYEQYF
TRBV14	NA	TRBD1	TRBJ1-6	TGTGCCAGCAGCCTAGGGACAGGGCTGAATTCACCCCTCCACTTT	CASSLGTGLNSPLHF
TRBV1	NA	NA	TRBJ2-3	TGCACCAGCAGTCCAAAAACTGCGGGACTAGCGGGGTGGGGGGAAGAGGATACGCAGTATTTT	CTSSPKTAGLAGWGEEDTQYF
TRBV5-1	NA	NA	TRBJ2-7	TGCGCCAGCACCTCCCCGGACAGTACCTCCTACGAGCAGTACTTC	CASTSPDSTSYEQYF
TRBV9	NA	NA	TRBJ1-2	TGTGCCAGCAGCGCCCAGGGTTCCCCTTATGGCTACACCTTC	CASSAQGSPYGYTF
TRBV7-2	NA	TRBD1	TRBJ1-2	TGTGCCAGCAGCTTAGAAGGGACAGGGCGAGGCTACACCTTC	CASSLEGTGRGYTF
TRBV5-4	NA	NA	TRBJ2-7	TGTGCCAGCAGTCCGAACCCGGGACAAGGAAACTACGAGCAGTACTTC	CASSPNPGQGNYEQYF
TRBV7-9	NA	TRBD1	TRBJ1-4	TGTGCCAGCAGCCGAGGACAGGGAGAAGGAAAACTGTTTTTT	CASSRGQGEGKLFF
TRBV7-7	NA	NA	TRBJ2-5	TGTGCCAGCAGCTTAGGTACAAACCAAGAGACCCAGTACTTC	CASSLGTNQETQYF
TRBV7-9	NA	NA	TRBJ2-5	TGTGCCAGCAGGTCTGAAGAGACCCAGTACTTC	CASRSEETQYF
TRBV10-3	few	TRBD1	TRBJ1-1	TGTGCCATCAGTGAGCCGGGGACAGGGCTCGAAGCTTTCTTT	CAISEPGTGLEAFF
TRBV4-2	NA	TRBD2	TRBJ2-7	TGTGCCAGCAGCCCACATAGCGGGGGGCAATCCTACGAGCAGTACTTC	CASSPHSGGQSYEQYF
TRBV2	NA	NA	TRBJ2-5	TGTGCCAGCAGAACCGCGGAGACCCAGTACTTC	CASRTAETQYF
TRBV5-4	NA	NA	TRBJ2-5	TGTGCCAGCAGCGCCGGGGTTAAGCCCCAAGAGACCCAGTACTTC	CASSAGVKPQETQYF
TRBV7-9	NA	NA	TRBJ2-1	TGTGCCAGCAGCTTAGCAGGAGTTAGCCGTAATGAGCAGTTCTTC	CASSLAGVSRNEQFF
TRBV18	few	NA	TRBJ1-5	TGTGCCAGCTCACCTAGGGGATCTAGCAATCAGCCCCAGCATTTT	CASSPRGSSNQPQHF
TRBV19	NA	TRBD1	TRBJ2-5	TGTGCCAGTAGCTCACAGGGGTTGGAGACCCAGTACTTC	CASSSQGLETQYF
TRBV2	many	TRBD2	TRBJ2-7	TGTGCCAGCGTAGCTAGCGGGACCTACGAGCAGTACTTC	CASVASGTYEQYF
TRBV28	NA	TRBD2	TRBJ2-3	TGTGCCAGCAAAGAGGGACTAGCGGGGGTTAGAGTTACGCAGTATTTT	CASKEGLAGVRVTQYF
TRBV19	NA	NA	TRBJ2-7	TGTGCCAGTAGTATAGATCTACAGGGCCCGGCGGCCGAGCAGTACTTC	CASSIDLQGPAAEQYF
TRBV6-5	once	NA	TRBJ1-2	TGTGCCAGCAGGACGAGCATTCGGGACACCAATGGCTACACCTTC	CASRTSIRDTNGYTF
TRBV10-3	NA	NA	TRBJ2-7	TGTGCCATCAGTGAGTTGGCAGACAAGTACGAGCAGTACTTC	CAISELADKYEQYF
TRBV7-2	NA	TRBD1	TRBJ2-1	TGTGCCAGCAGCTTAAGGGGGCTGGATGAGCAGTTCTTC	CASSLRGLDEQFF
TRBV7-3	NA	NA	TRBJ2-3	TGTGCCAGCAGCTTATTTGTATCAGATACGCAGTATTTT	CASSLFVSDTQYF
TRBV10-3	NA	NA	TRBJ1-1	TGTGCCATCACGCCGGGTATGAACACTGAAGCTTTCTTT	CAITPGMNTEAFF
TRBV6-1	once	TRBD1	TRBJ2-6	TGTGCCAGCAGTGCCCCCACAGGGGTAGGGGCCAACGTCCTGACTTTC	CASSAPTGVGANVLTF
TRBV5-8	NA	TRBD1	TRBJ1-5	TGTGCCAGCAGCACCGGGACAGGGTTCAGCAATCAGCCCCAGCATTTT	CASSTGTGFSNQPQHF
TRBV12-3/TRBV12-4	few	NA	TRBJ1-1	TGTGCCAGCAGCATACTCGGGAGGGCTGAAGCTTTCTTT	CASSILGRAEAFF
TRBV5-4	NA	TRBD1	TRBJ1-1	TGTGCCAGCAGCTTGGCGACAGGGGGGAACACTGAAGCTTTCTTT	CASSLATGGNTEAFF
TRBV18	NA	NA	TRBJ2-7	TGTGCCAGCTCACCACTGACAGGCGGAGAGCAGTACTTC	CASSPLTGGEQYF
TRBV27	NA	TRBD1	TRBJ1-1	TGTGCCAGCAGTCCCTTAAGAGGACAGGGGCTGAACACTGAAGCTTTCTTT	CASSPLRGQGLNTEAFF
TRBV2	NA	NA	TRBJ1-2	NA	CASILESRVGGGYTF
TRBV7-2	NA	NA	TRBJ2-3	TGTGCCAGCAGTCGTCTAGCGAGCACAGATACGCAGTATTTT	CASSRLASTDTQYF
TRBV18	NA	TRBD2	TRBJ2-3	TGTGCCAGCTCACCCGGACTAGCGGGGGGAATGGATACGCAGTATTTT	CASSPGLAGGMDTQYF
TRBV2	NA	NA	TRBJ2-1	TGTGCCAGCAGTGACAGCAGGGGCAACAATGAGCAGTTCTTC	CASSDSRGNNEQFF
TRBV10-3	NA	TRBD2	TRBJ2-1	TGTGCCATCAGTCCGGGACTAGCGGCCAATGAGCAGTTCTTC	CAISPGLAANEQFF
TRBV6-5	NA	TRBD2	TRBJ2-1	TGTGCCAGCAGTTCCGGGACTAGGCTGACTGAGCAGTTCTTC	CASSSGTRLTEQFF
TRBV5-1	NA	NA	TRBJ2-1	TGCGCCAGCAGCCCGACAGGACCCCATCCCAATGAGCAGTTCTTC	CASSPTGPHPNEQFF
TRBV5-5	NA	TRBD1	TRBJ1-5	TGTGCCAGCAGCTTGGACAGGGGTAAGAATCAGCCCCAGCATTTT	CASSLDRGKNQPQHF
TRBV27	NA	NA	TRBJ1-3	TGTGCCAGCAGTTTATCGATGGACAGCCGTGGAAACACCATATATTTT	CASSLSMDSRGNTIYF
TRBV11-2	NA	NA	TRBJ1-2	TGTGCCAGCAGCTTAGTGGGAGGCGTGGGTGGCTACACCTTC	CASSLVGGVGGYTF